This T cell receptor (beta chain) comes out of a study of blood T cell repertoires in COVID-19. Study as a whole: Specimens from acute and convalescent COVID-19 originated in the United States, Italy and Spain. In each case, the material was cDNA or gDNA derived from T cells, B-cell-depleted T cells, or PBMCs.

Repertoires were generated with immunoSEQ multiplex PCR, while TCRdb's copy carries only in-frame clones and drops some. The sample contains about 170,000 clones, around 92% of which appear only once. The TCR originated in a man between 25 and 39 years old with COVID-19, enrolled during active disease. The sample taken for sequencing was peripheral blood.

The CDR3 reads CASSRGTSGYSYNEQFF. CDR3 DNA sequence: TGTGCCAGCAGCCGCGGGACTAGCGGGTACTCCTACAATGAGCAGTTCTTC. V is TRBV3-1 (or the pseudogene TRBV3-2) and J is TRBJ2-1, with 12 bases fitting TRBD2. V was pared by 4 bases and J by 0 bases, with 4 bases of the junction left unmatched. Germline values: CDR1 LGHDT, CDR2 YNNKEL (reference sequence). The CDR3 loop spans 17 amino acids.